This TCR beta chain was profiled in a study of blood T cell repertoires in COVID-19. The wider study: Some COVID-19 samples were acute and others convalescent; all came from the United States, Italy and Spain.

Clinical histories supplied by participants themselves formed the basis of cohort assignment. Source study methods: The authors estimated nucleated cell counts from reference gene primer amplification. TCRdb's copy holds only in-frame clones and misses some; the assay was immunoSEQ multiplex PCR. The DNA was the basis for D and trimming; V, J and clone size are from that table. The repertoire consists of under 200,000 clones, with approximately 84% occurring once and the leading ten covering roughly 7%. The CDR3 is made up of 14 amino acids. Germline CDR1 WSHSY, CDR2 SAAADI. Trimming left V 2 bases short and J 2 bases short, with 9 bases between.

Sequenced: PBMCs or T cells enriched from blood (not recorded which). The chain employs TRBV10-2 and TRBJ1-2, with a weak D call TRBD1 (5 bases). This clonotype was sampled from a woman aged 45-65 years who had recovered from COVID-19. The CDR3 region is CASSEVRTNYGYTF. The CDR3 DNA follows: TGCGCCAGCAGTGAGGTCAGGACAAACTATGGCTACACCTTC.